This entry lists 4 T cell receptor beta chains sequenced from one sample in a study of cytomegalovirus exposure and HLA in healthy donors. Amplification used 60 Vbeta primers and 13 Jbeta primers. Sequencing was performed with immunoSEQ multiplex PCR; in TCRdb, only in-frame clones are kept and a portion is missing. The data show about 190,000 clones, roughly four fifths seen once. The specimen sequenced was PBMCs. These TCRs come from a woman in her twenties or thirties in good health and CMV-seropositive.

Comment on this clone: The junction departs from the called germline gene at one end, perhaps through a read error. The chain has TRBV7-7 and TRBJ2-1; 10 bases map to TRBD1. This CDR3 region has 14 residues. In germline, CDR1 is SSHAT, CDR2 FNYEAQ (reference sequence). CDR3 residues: CASSPRTGGNEQFF. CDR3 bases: TGTGCTAGCAGCCCCCGGACAGGGGGCAATGAGCAGTTCTTC.

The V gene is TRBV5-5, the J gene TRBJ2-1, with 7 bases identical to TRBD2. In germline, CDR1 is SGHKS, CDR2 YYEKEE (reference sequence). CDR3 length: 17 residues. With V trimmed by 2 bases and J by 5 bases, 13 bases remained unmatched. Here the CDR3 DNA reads TGTGCCAGCAGCTTACCGGGCGGGAGAAGGGTAAACAATGAGCAGTTCTTC. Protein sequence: CASSLPGGRRVNNEQFF.

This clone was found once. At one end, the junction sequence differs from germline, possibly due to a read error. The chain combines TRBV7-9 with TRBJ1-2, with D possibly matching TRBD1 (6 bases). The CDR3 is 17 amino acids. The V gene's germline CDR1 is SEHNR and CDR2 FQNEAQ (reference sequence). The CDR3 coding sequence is TGTTCCAGCAGCTACTCACGGGGGGCGTCGACCTTCTATGGCTACACCTTC. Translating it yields CSSSYSRGASTFYGYTF.

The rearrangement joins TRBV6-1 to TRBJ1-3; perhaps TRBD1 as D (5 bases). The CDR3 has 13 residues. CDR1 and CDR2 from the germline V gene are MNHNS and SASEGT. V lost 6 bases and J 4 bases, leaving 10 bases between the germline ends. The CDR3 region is CASRTRQGNTIYF. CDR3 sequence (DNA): TGTGCCAGCAGGACCCGACAGGGAAACACCATATATTTT.